This T cell receptor beta chain was documented in a study of shared clonotypes between healthy human individuals. Study details: The donors, a couple of women and a few men, were aged 18 to 49. The plates for each donor numbered three CD4 naive, three CD4 memory, two CD8 naive and one CD8 memory.

The input for sorted-subset replicate PCRs was approximately 200 ng DNA, about 30,000 T cell genomes. Measured with immunoSEQ multiplex PCR; TCRdb has only the in-frame clones, and not every one. The data contain roughly 850,000 clones, roughly 96% of them singletons. The CDR3 covers 17 residues. Germline assignment: CDR1 SGDLS and CDR2 YYNGEE. The V end was cut by 5 bases, the J end by 8 bases, with 26 bases between. Naive-designated CD8 cells lacked CD45RO, were positively enriched for CCR7, and omitted terminally differentiated effector memory CD45RA+ cells. Free of recent acute infections or vaccinations, the donors were healthy HIV-negative adults.

The clonotype originates from a man aged 25 to 40 in good health. Sequencing was carried out using naive CD8+ T cells sorted from blood. The chain uses TRBV9 and TRBJ2-1; a possible D gene is TRBD2 (6 bases). The CDR3 DNA follows: TGTGCCAGCAGTACGACCGATTTAGCGGCCGGGGACCATGAGCAGTTCTTC. This encodes CASSTTDLAAGDHEQFF.